This T cell receptor beta chain is from a study of T cells in Graves' hyperthyroidism and ophthalmopathy. At the level of the study: Staff took peripheral blood when the initial diagnosis was made, before any treatment began. Study results and limitations: Blood also showed most of the thyroid clonotypes that were expanded above 0.001.

What was amplified from RNA transcripts were TCR beta CDR3 regions. HTBI primers were employed in a first-round RT-PCR of the TCR CDR3. TCRdb itself ran the multiplex PCR reads through MiXCR, one entry per CDR3 protein. The sample comprises 490,000 or so distinct CDR3 sequences, about 22% of which are singletons, and 45% to 55% rests with the top ten. This clonotype was observed a few times. What it recognizes is unknown. CDR3 length equals 18 residues. Unmatched junction bases numbered 14, after V lost 4 bases and J lost 6 bases. CDR1 and CDR2 (germline): KGHDR, SFDVKD. Clinical symptoms, serum thyroxine and TRAb, thyroid ultrasound and orbital computed tomography together formed the diagnostic basis.

The TCR originated in a woman in her seventies with Graves' ophthalmopathy. The sample comprised blood. The rearrangement joins TRBV24-1 to TRBJ2-1, with 10 bases that match TRBD2. The CDR3 DNA sequence: TGTGCCACCAGTGACCTAAATACTAGCGGGAAACGTCTCAATGAGCAGTTCTTC. Protein product: CATSDLNTSGKRLNEQFF.